The source of this T cell receptor beta chain is a study of cytomegalovirus exposure and HLA in healthy donors. Germline V lookup: CDR1 KGHSY, CDR2 FQNENV. The CDR3 sequence is 16 residues long. V shed 2 bases and J shed 8 bases, with 19 bases lying between them. This PCR relied on a set of 60 Vbeta primers and 13 Jbeta primers. Assay: immunoSEQ multiplex PCR; the TCRdb copy retains only in-frame clones and omits some. The table includes about 97,000 clones, 65% to 85% detected once. The genes are TRBV16 and TRBJ1-5; D gene unclear. The sample taken for sequencing was PBMCs. This TCR was sampled from a man aged 40-49 years in good health and CMV-seropositive. CDR3 protein: CASSQVGTVVKEPQHF. The CDR3, as DNA: TGTGCCAGCAGCCAAGTGGGCACAGTGGTTAAGGAGCCCCAGCATTTT.